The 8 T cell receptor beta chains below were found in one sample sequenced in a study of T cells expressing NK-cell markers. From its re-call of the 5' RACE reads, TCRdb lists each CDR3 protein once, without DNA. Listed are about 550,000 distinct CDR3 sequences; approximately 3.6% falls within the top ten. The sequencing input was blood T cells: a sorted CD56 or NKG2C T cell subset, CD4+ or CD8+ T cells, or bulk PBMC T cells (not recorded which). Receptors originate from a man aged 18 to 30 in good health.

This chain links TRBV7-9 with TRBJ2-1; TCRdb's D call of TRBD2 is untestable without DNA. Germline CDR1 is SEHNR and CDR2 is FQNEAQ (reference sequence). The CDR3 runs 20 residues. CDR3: CASSLGRLNAASGPLDEQFF.

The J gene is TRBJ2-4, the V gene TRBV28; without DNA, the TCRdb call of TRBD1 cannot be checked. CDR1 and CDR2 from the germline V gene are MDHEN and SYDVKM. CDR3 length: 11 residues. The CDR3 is CASSSDRGEDF.

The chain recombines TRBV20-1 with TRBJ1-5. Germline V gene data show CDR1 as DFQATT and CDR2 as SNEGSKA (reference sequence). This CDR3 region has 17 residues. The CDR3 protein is CSARGRGLPPVNQPQHF.

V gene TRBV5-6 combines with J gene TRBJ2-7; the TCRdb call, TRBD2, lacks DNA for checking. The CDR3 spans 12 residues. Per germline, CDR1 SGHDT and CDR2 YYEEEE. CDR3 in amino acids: CASSLTSAGQYF.

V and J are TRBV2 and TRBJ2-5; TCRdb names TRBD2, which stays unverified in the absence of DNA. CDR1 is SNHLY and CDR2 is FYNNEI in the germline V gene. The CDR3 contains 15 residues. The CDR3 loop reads CASSELAGEYETQYF.

The CDR3 protein is CASRGTGLHEQYF. V gene TRBV6-2 or TRBV6-3 combines with J gene TRBJ2-7. Germline lookup yields CDR1 MNHEY and CDR2 SVGEGT. CDR3 length equals 13 residues.

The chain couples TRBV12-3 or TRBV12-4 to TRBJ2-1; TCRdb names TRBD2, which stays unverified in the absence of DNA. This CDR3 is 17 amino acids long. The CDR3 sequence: CASRTTIGAGSYNEQFF.

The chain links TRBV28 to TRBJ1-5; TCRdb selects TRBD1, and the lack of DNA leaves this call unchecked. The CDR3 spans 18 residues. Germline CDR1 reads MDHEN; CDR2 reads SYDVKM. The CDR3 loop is CASSLEQGSTLNNQPQHF.